This T cell receptor beta chain was found in a study of shared clonotypes between healthy human individuals. Overall study: Three plates each covered CD4 naive and memory; CD8 naive two, CD8 memory one.

On this clone: Its antigen remains unidentified.

How the authors handled the data: With immunoSEQ giving junction-only sequences and no quality scores, filtering differed. Profiled with immunoSEQ multiplex PCR; TCRdb holds only in-frame clones, not every one. D and trimming were read from the DNA, whereas the V and J calls and clone size are those reported in that table. The data contain over a million clones, about 74% of them singletons. V shed 4 bases and J 4 bases; nucleotides not matched to a gene: 4. Germline loops: CDR1 MNHEY, CDR2 SVGAGI. This CDR3 is built from 15 residues. Whole-study findings and limits: Among donors, the sharing of clonotypes was expected to be influenced by sequencing depth. Limited genetic and exposure-history diversity came from having few donors.

What was sequenced was memory CD4+ T cells sorted from blood. Documented subset: CD45RA-negative fraction. This receptor was identified in a man aged 18 to 29 in good health. The V and J genes are TRBV6-5 and TRBJ2-1; 10 nucleotides agree with TRBD1. The CDR3 nucleotides read TGTGCCAGCAGTTTGACAGGGGGCATATACAATGAGCAGTTCTTC. It is translated as CASSLTGGIYNEQFF.